This record looks at one TCR beta chain sequence and its context. The assay was immunoSEQ multiplex PCR, and TCRdb's table has in-frame clones only and misses some. The sample holds some 90,000 clones, roughly 86% seen once. This entry comes from a study of radiotherapy plus CTLA-4 blockade in lung cancer. Study in general: About 17% of enrolled patients responded objectively, and roughly 30% had disease control.

Germline CDR1 reads MNHEY; CDR2 reads SVGAGI. The CDR3 is made up of 14 amino acids. J gave up 11 bases and V 6 bases, and 12 bases lay outside the gene matches. The V and J genes are TRBV6-5 and TRBJ1-2, with TRBD1 matching over 10 bases. This specimen consisted of peripheral blood, obtained from a patient treated with radiotherapy plus ipilimumab. The clonotype originates from a human donor with non-small cell lung cancer who had a partial response to radiotherapy plus ipilimumab. DNA of the CDR3: TGTGCCAGCAGGGACCGGGACAGGGGAGCCAATTACACCTTC. Translating gives CASRDRDRGANYTF.